One T cell receptor (beta chain) is described in this entry. The antigen this receptor binds is unknown. Base qualities are missing; no much larger clone stands one base away. CDR1 and CDR2 (SGHRS, YFSETQ) derive from the germline V gene. The CDR3 runs 14 amino acids, cysteine and phenylalanine included. Just CDR3 DNA is preserved here, 42 bases in frame from base 1. Trimming accounts for 3 bases at V and 5 bases at J, while the number of junction bases matched to no gene is 5. This sample was included in a study of blood T cell repertoires in COVID-19 (TCRdb year 2020). Turning to the overall study: Samples covering the acute and convalescent phases of COVID-19 were provided by collaborators in the United States, Italy and Spain. The repertoires were made available in a free public database intended to serve as a resource for research on the immune response to SARS-CoV-2. Where HLA class I and class II types were available, the types were taken from metadata supplied by the sample provider, not from assay-based typing. The material from the prospective study consisted of cDNA or gDNA derived from T cells, B-cell-depleted T cells, or PBMCs. The sample metadata nearly always contained a de-identified subject ID, COVID-19 status, age in years and sex. Subjects who had been exposed to COVID-19, were actively infected with it, or had recovered from it provided the deeply sampled blood TCRbeta repertoires that made up the dataset. Samples came from the ongoing ImmuneRACE study (first 160 participants) plus 1,254 subjects from 6 global collaborators.

The immunoSEQ Assay, a bias-controlled multiplex PCR, was used to amplify TCRbeta CDR3 regions from genomic DNA. Concerning the study's data processing: The number of nucleated cells in each sample was estimated from the amplification of reference gene primers within the assay. To quantify the absolute abundance of each unique TCRbeta CDR3 rearrangement, sequence reads were collapsed and filtered. For each sample, productive Simpson clonality was calculated as the square root of Simpson's diversity index over productive rearrangements. TCRdb limited this immuneACCESS table to in-frame rearrangements with V and J called. A share of clones is missing; checked studies link under half to unresolved V genes, and the rest is unexplained. The DNA gave D and trimming, while V, J and clone size come from that table. The sample records approximately 90,000 clones, 80% of which are singletons. Roughly 19% of the sample is held by the ten biggest clonotypes.

Collaborating institutions collected whole blood in K2EDTA tubes following their own protocols. For TCRbeta analysis, collaborator samples were shipped as frozen whole blood, as isolated PBMCs, or as DNA extracted from either sample type. General study outcomes and caveats: The quantity of clinical and demographic metadata differed by source and by participant and was supplied without curation.

Sequenced sample: peripheral blood. The TCR sequence derives from an elderly woman with acute or convalescent COVID-19. This receptor chain uses TRBV5-1 and TRBJ1-1, and 9 junctional nucleotides match TRBD1. The CDR3 protein: CASSYYGQGTEAFF. The bases are TGCGCCAGCAGCTACTACGGACAGGGGACTGAAGCTTTCTTT.